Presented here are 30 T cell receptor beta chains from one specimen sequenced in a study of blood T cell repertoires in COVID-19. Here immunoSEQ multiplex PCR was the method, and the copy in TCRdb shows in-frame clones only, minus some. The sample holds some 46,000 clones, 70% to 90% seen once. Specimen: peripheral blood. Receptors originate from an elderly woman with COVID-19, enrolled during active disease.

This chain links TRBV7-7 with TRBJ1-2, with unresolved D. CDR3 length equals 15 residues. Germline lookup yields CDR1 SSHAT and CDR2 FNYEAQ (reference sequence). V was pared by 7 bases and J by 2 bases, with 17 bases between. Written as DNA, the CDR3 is TGTGCCAGCACCCCCGAGATCGGGAAGAACTATGGCTACACCTTC. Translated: CASTPEIGKNYGYTF.

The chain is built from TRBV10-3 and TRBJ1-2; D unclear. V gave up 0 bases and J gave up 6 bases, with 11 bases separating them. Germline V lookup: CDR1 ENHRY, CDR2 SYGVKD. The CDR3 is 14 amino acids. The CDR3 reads CAISESPESNGYTF. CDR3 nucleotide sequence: TGTGCCATCAGTGAGTCCCCAGAATCAAATGGCTACACCTTC.

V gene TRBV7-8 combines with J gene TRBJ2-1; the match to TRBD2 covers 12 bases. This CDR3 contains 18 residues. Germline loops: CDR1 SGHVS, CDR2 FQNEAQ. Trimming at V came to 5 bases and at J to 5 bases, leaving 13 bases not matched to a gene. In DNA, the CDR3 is TGTGCCAGCAGCCCCCCCACTAGCGGGGGGCCCACCCACAATGAGCAGTTCTTC. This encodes CASSPPTSGGPTHNEQFF. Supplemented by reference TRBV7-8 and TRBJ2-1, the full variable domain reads GAGVSQSPRYKVAKRGQDVALRCDPISGHVSLFWYQQALGQGPEFLTYFQNEAQLDKSGLPSDRFFAERPEGSVSTLKIQRTQQEDSAVYLCASSPPTSGGPTHNEQFFGPGTRLTVL.

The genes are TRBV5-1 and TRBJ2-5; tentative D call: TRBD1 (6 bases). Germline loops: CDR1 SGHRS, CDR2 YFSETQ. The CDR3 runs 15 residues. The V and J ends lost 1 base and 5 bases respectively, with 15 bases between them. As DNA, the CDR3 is TGCGCCAGCAGCTTGACTTACCGGACAGACGAGACCCAGTACTTC. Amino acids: CASSLTYRTDETQYF.

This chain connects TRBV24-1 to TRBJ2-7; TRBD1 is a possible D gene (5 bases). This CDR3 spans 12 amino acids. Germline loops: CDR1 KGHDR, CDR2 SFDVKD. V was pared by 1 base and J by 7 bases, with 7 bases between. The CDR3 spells CATSDFKGEQYF. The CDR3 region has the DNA TGTGCCACCAGTGATTTTAAGGGGGAGCAGTACTTC.

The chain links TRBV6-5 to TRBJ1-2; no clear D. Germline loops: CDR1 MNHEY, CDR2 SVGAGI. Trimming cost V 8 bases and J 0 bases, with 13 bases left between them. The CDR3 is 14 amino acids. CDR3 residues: CASERAGANYGYTF. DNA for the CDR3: TGTGCCAGCGAACGTGCGGGAGCTAACTATGGCTACACCTTC.

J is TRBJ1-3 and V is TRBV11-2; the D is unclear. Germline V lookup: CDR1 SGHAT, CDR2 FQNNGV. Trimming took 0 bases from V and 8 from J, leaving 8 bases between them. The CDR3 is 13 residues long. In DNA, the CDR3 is TGTGCCAGCAGCTTAGATCGAGGCGACACCATATATTTT. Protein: CASSLDRGDTIYF.

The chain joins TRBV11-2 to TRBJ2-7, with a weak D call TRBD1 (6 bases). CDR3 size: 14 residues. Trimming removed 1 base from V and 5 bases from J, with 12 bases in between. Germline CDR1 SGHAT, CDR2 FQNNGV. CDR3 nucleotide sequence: TGTGCCAGCAGCTTAGGAAACAGGGTAGACGAGCAGTACTTC. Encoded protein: CASSLGNRVDEQYF.

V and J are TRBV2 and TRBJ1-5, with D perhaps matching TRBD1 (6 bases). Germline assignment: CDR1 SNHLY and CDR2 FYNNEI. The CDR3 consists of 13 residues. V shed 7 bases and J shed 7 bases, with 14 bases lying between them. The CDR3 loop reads CASNQGGVQPQHF. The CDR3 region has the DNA TGTGCCAGCAACCAAGGGGGGGTCCAGCCCCAGCATTTT.

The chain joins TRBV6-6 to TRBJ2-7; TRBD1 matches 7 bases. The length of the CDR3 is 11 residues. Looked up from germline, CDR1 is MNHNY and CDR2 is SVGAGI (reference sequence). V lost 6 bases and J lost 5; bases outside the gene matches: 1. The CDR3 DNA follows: TGTGCCAGCAGGGACAGGCACGAGCAGTACTTC. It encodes CASRDRHEQYF.

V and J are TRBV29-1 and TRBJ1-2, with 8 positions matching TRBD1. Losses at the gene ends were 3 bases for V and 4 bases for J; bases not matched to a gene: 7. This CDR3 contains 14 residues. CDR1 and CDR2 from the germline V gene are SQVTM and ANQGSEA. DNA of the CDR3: TGCAGCGTTGACCCACAGGGGGTATCCTATGGCTACACCTTC. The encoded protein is CSVDPQGVSYGYTF.

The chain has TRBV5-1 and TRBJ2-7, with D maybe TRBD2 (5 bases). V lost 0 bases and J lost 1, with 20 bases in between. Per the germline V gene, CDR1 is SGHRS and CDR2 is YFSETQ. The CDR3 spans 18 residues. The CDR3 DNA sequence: TGCGCCAGCAGCTTGGATTTGACGGGCAGGACTCTTTCCTACGAGCAGTACTTC. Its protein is CASSLDLTGRTLSYEQYF.

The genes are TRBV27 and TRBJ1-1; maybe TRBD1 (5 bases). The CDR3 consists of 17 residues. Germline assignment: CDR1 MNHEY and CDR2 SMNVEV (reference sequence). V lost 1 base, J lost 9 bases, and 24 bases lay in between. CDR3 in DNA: TGTGCCAGCAGTTTATTACGATCCGGGACTGGAAAGACTAAAGCTTTCTTT. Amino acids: CASSLLRSGTGKTKAFF.

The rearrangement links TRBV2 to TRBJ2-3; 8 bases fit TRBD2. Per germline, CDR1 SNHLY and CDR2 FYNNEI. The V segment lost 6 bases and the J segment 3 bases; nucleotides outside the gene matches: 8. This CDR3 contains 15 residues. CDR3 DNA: TGTGCCAGCAGGCAAGCGGGAGTGGCGACAGATACGCAGTATTTT. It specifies CASRQAGVATDTQYF.

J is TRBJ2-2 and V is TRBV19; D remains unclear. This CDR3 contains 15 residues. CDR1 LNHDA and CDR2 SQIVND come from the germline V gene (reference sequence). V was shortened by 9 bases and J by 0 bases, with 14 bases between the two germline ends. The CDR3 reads CASVRYPANTGELFF. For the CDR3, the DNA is TGTGCCAGCGTCAGGTATCCAGCGAACACCGGGGAGCTGTTTTTT.

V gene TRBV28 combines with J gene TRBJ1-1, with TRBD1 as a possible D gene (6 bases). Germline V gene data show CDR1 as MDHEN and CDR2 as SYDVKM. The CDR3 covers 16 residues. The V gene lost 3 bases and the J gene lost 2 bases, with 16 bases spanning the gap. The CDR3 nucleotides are TGTGCCAGCAGTTTTGCCCCCGGACAGATAAACACTGAAGCTTTCTTT. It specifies CASSFAPGQINTEAFF.

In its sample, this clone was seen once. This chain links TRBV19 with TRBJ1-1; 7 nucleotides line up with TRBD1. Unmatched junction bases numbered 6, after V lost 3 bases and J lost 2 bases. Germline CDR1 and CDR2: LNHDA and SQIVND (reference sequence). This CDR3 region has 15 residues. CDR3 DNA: TGTGCCAGTAGTATGTCACGACAGGGAAACACTGAAGCTTTCTTT. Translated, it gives CASSMSRQGNTEAFF.

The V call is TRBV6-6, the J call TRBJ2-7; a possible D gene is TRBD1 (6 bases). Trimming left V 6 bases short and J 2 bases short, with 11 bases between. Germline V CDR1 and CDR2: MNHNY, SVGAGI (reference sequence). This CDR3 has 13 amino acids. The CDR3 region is CASRPGQTYEQYF. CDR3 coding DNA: TGTGCCAGCAGACCGGGACAAACCTACGAGCAGTACTTC.

In DNA, the CDR3 is TGTGCCAGCAGCCCCCCAGGGCAAGAGACCCAGTACTTC. Amino acid sequence: CASSPPGQETQYF. The rearrangement uses TRBV7-3 and TRBJ2-5, with a possible D match to TRBD1 (5 bases). CDR3 size: 13 residues. Germline V gives CDR1 SGHTA, CDR2 FQGTGA. The germline V and J ends were trimmed by 5 bases and 2 bases, with 9 bases remaining between them.

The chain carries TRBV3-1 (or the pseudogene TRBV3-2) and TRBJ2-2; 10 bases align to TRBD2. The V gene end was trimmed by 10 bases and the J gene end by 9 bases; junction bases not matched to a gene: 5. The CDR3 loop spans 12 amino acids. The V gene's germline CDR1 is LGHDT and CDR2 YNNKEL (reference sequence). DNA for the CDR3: TGTGCCACTGGACTAGCGGCCCGGGAGCTGTTTTTT. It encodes CATGLAARELFF.

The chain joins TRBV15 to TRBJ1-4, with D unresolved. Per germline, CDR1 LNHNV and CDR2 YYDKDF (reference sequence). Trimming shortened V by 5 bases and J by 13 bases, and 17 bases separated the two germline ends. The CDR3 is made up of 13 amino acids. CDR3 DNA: TGTGCCACCAGCCCCCAAGAGGGCCACCTACTGTTTTTT. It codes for CATSPQEGHLLFF.

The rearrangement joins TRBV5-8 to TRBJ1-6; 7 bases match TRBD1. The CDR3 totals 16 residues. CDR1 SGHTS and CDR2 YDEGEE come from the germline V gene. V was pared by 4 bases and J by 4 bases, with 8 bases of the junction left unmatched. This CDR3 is CASSPRDSLYNSPLHF. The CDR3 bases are TGTGCCAGCAGCCCCCGGGACAGTCTGTATAATTCACCCCTCCACTTT.

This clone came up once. As DNA, the CDR3 is TGCGCCAGCAGCCCTAACCGGGGGGACAACCAAGAGACCCAGTACTTC. Its translation is CASSPNRGDNQETQYF. J is TRBJ2-5 and V is TRBV4-1, with D maybe TRBD2 (7 bases). Germline CDR1 reads MGHRA; CDR2 reads YSYEKL. V shed 4 bases and J shed 0 bases, with 15 bases lying between them. The CDR3 spans 16 residues.

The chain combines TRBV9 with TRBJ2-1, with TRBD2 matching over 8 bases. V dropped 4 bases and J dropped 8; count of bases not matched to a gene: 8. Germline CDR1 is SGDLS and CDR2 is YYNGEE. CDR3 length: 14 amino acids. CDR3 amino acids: CASSLRTSWDEQFF. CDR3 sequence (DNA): TGTGCCAGCAGCCTACGGACTAGCTGGGATGAGCAGTTCTTC.

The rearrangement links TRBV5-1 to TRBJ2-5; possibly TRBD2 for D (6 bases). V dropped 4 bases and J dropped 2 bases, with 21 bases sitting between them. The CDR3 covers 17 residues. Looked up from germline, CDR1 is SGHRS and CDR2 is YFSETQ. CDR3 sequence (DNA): TGCGCCAGCAGCCCCCGCCGACCGGGCGGGGAACAAGAGACCCAGTACTTC. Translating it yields CASSPRRPGGEQETQYF.

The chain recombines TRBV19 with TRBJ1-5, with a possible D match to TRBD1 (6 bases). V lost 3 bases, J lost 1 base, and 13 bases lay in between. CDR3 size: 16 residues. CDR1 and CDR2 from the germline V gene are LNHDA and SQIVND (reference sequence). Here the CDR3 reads CASSMGQGYSNQPQHF. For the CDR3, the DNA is TGTGCCAGTAGTATGGGGCAGGGGTACAGCAATCAGCCCCAGCATTTT. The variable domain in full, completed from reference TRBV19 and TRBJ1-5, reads DGGITQSPKYLFRKEGQNVTLSCEQNLNHDAMYWYRQDPGQGLRLIYYSQIVNDFQKGDIAEGYSVSREKKESFPLTVTSAQKNPTAFYLCASSMGQGYSNQPQHFGDGTRLSIL.

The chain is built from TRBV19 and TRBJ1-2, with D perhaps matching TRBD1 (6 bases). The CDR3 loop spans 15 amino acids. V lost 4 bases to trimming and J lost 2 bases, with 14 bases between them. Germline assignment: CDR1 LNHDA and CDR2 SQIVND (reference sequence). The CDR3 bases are TGTGCCAGTAGTAACGGACAGATCTTGAACTATGGCTACACCTTC. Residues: CASSNGQILNYGYTF.

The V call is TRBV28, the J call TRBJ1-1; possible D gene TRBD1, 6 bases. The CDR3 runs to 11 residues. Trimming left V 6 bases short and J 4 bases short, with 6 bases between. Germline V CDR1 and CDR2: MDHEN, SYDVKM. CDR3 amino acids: CASSRGTEAFF. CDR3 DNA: TGTGCCAGCAGCAGGGGCACTGAAGCTTTCTTT. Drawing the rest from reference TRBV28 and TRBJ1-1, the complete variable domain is DVKVTQSSRYLVKRTGEKVFLECVQDMDHENMFWYRQDPGLGLRLIYFSYDVKMKEKGDIPEGYSVSREKKERFSLILESASTNQTSMYLCASSRGTEAFFGQGTRLTVV.

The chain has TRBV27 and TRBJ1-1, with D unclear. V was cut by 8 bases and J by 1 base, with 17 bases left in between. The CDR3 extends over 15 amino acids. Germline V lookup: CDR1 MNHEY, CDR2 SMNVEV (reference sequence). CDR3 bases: TGTGCCAGCCCCCTTGGGCGTATCCAGAACACTGAAGCTTTCTTT. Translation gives CASPLGRIQNTEAFF.

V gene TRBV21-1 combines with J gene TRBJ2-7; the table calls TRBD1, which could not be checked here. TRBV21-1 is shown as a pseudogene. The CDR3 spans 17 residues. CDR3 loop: CASSTYRGRTGSYEQYF. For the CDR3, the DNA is TGTGCCAGCAGCACTTACAGGGGGCGTACCGGCTCCTACGAGCAGTACTTC.